This T cell receptor beta chain is from a study of cytomegalovirus exposure and HLA in healthy donors. Findings and caveats of the study: A later analysis found most CMV-associated TCR beta chains apparently HLA-restricted.

60 Vbeta and 13 Jbeta primers were used in PCR. Sequencing was performed with immunoSEQ multiplex PCR; in TCRdb, only in-frame clones are kept and a portion is missing. The data contain under 250,000 clones, about 80% of them singletons. The CDR3 contains 15 residues. The germline gives CDR1 SGHRS, CDR2 YFSETQ. Trimming removed 3 bases from V and 5 bases from J, with 17 bases in between. Of note for this clone: Its specificity is not known.

The TCR was taken from an older woman in good health and CMV-seropositive. Material: PBMCs. This chain joins TRBV5-1 and TRBJ1-1; possible D gene TRBD1, 5 bases. CDR3 DNA sequence: TGCGCCAGCAGCTCTAATCGGGGGGTGGGGACTGAAGCTTTCTTT. Its translation: CASSSNRGVGTEAFF. The variable domain in full, completed from reference TRBV5-1 and TRBJ1-1, reads KAGVTQTPRYLIKTRGQQVTLSCSPISGHRSVSWYQQTPGQGLQFLFEYFSETQRNKGNFPGRFSGRQFSNSRSEMNVSTLELGDSALYLCASSSNRGVGTEAFFGQGTRLTVV.